Reported below is one T cell receptor beta chain. Its specificity is unknown. Full-length variable regions came from constant-region reverse primers plus semi-nested Nested Universal Primer A PCR. TCRdb analysed the 5' RACE reads with MiXCR anew, one entry per CDR3 protein. Of 35,000 to 50,000 distinct CDR3 sequences listed, about 32% are singletons. Germline V CDR1 and CDR2: DFQATT, SNEGSKA (reference sequence). V dropped 6 bases and J dropped 3; count of bases not matched to a gene: 4. The CDR3 is made up of 15 amino acids. Study outcomes and limitations: Greatest tumor Treg TCR overlap was with tumor naive CD4+ cells.

What was sequenced was tumor-infiltrating memory CD4+ T cells sorted from the breast tumor. Subset specified: memory CD4+ T cells, CD4+CD45RO+CD25-. The TCR comes from a female donor with breast cancer. The chain links TRBV20-1 to TRBJ2-1, with TRBD2 matching 14 bases. CDR3 DNA sequence: TGCAGTGCACCCGGACTAGCGGGAGGCTACAATGAGCAGTTCTTC. Translation: CSAPGLAGGYNEQFF.